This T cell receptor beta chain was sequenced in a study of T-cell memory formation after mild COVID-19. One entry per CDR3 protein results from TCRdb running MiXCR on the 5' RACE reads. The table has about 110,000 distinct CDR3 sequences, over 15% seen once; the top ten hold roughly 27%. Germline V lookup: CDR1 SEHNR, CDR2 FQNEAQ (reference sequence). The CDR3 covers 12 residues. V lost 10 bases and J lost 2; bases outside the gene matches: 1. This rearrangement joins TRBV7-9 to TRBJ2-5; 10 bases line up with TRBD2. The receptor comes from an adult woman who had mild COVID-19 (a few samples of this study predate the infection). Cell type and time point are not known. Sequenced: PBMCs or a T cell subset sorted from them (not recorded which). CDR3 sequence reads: CAIAGGQETQYF. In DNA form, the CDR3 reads TGTGCCATAGCGGGGGGACAAGAGACCCAGTACTTC.